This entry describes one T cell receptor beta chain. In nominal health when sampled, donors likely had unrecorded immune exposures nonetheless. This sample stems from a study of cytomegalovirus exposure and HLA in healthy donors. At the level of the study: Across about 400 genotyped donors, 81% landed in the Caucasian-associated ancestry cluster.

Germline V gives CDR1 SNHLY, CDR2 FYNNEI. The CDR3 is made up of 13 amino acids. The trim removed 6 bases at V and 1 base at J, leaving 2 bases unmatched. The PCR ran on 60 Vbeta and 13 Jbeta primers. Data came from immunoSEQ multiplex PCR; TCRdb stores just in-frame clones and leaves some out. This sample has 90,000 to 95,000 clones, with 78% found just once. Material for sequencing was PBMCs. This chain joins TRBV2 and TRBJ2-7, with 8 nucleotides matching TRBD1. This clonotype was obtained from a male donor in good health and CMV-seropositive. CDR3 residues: CASRTGVSYEQYF. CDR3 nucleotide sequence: TGTGCCAGCAGGACAGGGGTTTCCTACGAGCAGTACTTC.